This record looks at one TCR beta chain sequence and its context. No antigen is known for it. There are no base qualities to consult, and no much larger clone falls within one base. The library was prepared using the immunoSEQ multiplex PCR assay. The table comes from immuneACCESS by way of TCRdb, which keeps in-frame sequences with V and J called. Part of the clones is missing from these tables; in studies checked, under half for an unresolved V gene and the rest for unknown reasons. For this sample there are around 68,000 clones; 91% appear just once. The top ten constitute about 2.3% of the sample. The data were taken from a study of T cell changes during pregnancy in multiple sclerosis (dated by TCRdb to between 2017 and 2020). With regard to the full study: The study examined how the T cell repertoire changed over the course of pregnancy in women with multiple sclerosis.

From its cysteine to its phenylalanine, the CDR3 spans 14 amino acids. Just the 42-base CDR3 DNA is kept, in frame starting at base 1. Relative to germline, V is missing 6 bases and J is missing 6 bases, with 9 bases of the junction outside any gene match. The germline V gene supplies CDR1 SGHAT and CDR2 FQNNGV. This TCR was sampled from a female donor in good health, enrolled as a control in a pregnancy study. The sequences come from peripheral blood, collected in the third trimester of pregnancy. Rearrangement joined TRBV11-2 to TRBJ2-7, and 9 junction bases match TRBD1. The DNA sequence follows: TGTGCCAGCAGGTCCATGGACAGGGGTCGCGAGCAGTACTTC. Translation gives CASRSMDRGREQYF. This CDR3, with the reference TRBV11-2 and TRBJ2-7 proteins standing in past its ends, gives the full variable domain EAGVAQSPRYKIIEKRQSVAFWCNPISGHATLYWYQQILGQGPKLLIQFQNNGVVDDSQLPKDRFSAERLKGVDSTLKIQPAKLEDSAVYLCASRSMDRGREQYFGPGTRLTVT.